This entry lists 7 T cell receptor beta chains sequenced from one sample in a study of blood T cells in healthy people across ages. Together with a sample-barcoded 5' primer, a J-beta primer mix was included in a second PCR lasting about 7 to 11 cycles. TCRdb reanalysed the 5' RACE reads using MiXCR and keeps one entry per CDR3 protein. Here the sample spans about 780,000 distinct CDR3 sequences, about 47% being singletons. The specimen sequenced was blood. The receptors derive from a man older than 75 in good health.

A note on this clonotype: This may stem from a read error, because a much larger clone lies one nucleotide away. This chain joins TRBV5-1 and TRBJ2-1; TRBD1 matches 9 bases. Germline V gene sequence: CDR1 SGHRS, CDR2 YFSETQ. The length of the CDR3 is 14 residues. The CDR3 DNA reads as TGCGCCAACAGCTTGGACAGGGGCAACAATGAGCAGTTCTTC. It translates to CANSLDRGNNEQFF.

This clonotype was seen once. The chain couples TRBV5-6 to TRBJ2-1, with D unclear. The J call may not be correct, given that the DNA end is closer to TRBJ2-7. Germline loops: CDR1 SGHDT, CDR2 YYEEEE. The length of the CDR3 is 11 residues. The CDR3 reads CASSSYHEQYF. CDR3 DNA: TGTGCCAGCAGCTCCTACCACGAGCAGTACTTC.

This clonotype came up once. This rearrangement joins TRBV2 to TRBJ2-5, with D unclear. V was pared by 2 bases and J by 5 bases, with 6 bases between. CDR3 length: 12 amino acids. Germline CDR1 SNHLY, CDR2 FYNNEI. CDR3 bases: TGTGCCAGCAGTGAAAGGGTGGAGACCCAGTACTTC. Amino acids: CASSERVETQYF.

This clonotype was observed at least ten times. This chain connects TRBV6-5 to TRBJ1-2; 7 nucleotides match TRBD1. This CDR3 region has 13 residues. Germline CDR1 reads MNHEY; CDR2 reads SVGAGI. Trimming at V came to 5 bases and at J to 3 bases, leaving 3 bases not matched to a gene. The CDR3 spells CASSTGDDYGYTF. The CDR3 DNA reads as TGTGCCAGCAGTACAGGGGACGACTATGGCTACACCTTC.

This chain connects TRBV20-1 to TRBJ1-4; 9 nucleotides align to TRBD1. J lost 7 bases, V lost 6 bases, and 6 bases had no gene match. There are 13 residues in the CDR3. Germline CDR1 and CDR2: DFQATT and SNEGSKA (reference sequence). The CDR3 loop is CSATGGVGEKLFF. CDR3 DNA: TGCAGTGCAACAGGGGGCGTGGGTGAAAAACTGTTTTTT.

The CDR3 is CASSEQLAGGTDTQYF. DNA of the CDR3: TGTGCCAGCAGCGAACAACTAGCGGGCGGCACAGATACGCAGTATTTT. This chain joins TRBV9 and TRBJ2-3, with 9 bases fitting TRBD2. The CDR3 covers 16 residues. Trimming took 3 bases from V and 1 from J; bases not matched to a gene: 6. CDR1 is SGDLS and CDR2 is YYNGEE in the germline V gene.

This clonotype was seen more than once but under ten times. CDR3 nucleotide sequence: TGTGCCAGCAGCTCCGGGACACGAGGACGATCTTTACGCACAGATACGCAGTATTTT. It is translated as CASSSGTRGRSLRTDTQYF. V usage is TRBV7-9 and J usage is TRBJ2-3, with a possible D match to TRBD1 (6 bases). The germline V and J ends were trimmed by 4 bases and 1 base, with 24 bases remaining between them. Germline CDR1 and CDR2: SEHNR and FQNEAQ (reference sequence). The CDR3 is 19 residues long.